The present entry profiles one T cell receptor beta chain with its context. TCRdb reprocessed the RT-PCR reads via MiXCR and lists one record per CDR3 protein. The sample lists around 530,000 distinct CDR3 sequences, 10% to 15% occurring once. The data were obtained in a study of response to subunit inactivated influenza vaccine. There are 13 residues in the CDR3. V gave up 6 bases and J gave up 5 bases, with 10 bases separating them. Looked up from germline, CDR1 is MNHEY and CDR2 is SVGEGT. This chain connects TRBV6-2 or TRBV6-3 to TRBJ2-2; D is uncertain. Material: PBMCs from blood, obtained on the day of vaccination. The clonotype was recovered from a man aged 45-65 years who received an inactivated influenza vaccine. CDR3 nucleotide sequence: TGTGCCAGCAGCCGTACACAGACCGGGGAGCTGTTTTTT. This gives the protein CASSRTQTGELFF.